This T cell receptor beta chain comes out of a study of T cells in Graves' hyperthyroidism and ophthalmopathy. Study details: Sampling of peripheral blood happened at initial diagnosis, prior to any treatment.

This clonotype was detected many times. Its antigen remains unidentified. The investigators amplified TCR beta CDR3 regions from RNA transcripts. A set of HTBI primers served as the primers for a first-round RT-PCR of the TCR CDR3. TCRdb called the multiplex PCR reads again in MiXCR, with one record for every CDR3 protein. The sample lists some 690,000 distinct CDR3 sequences, 15% to 20% occurring once. Notes on the study in general: Most thyroid clonotypes that were expanded above 0.001 also turned up in blood. In the analysis, a 13 V-J model separated ophthalmopathy from stable hyperthyroidism. Onset of ophthalmopathy came a median around 7.1 months after the model predicted it.

The ends were cut back, 2 bases at V and 5 bases at J, with 7 bases in the middle. The CDR3 length is 12 residues. Germline CDR1 reads MDHEN; CDR2 reads SYDVKM. The rearrangement links TRBV28 to TRBJ2-7; D is unresolved. Sequenced input: blood. This clonotype originated in a man aged 50-60 years with Graves' hyperthyroidism. The CDR3 nucleotides read TGTGCCAGCAGTTTAATGGCTCACGAGCAGTACTTC. Its translation: CASSLMAHEQYF. Full variable domain (missing parts from reference TRBV28 and TRBJ2-7): DVKVTQSSRYLVKRTGEKVFLECVQDMDHENMFWYRQDPGLGLRLIYFSYDVKMKEKGDIPEGYSVSREKKERFSLILESASTNQTSMYLCASSLMAHEQYFGPGTRLTVT.